This entry lists 10 T cell receptor beta chains sequenced from one sample in a study of blood T cell repertoires in COVID-19. The repertoire was sequenced with immunoSEQ multiplex PCR; TCRdb's copy has only in-frame clones and lacks some. The sample has around 460,000 clones; around 90% are singletons. The sequencing input was peripheral blood. The source of these receptors is a man aged 18 to 30 with COVID-19, enrolled during active disease.

In this sample, this clone turned up once. The V call is TRBV7-6, the J call TRBJ2-7; 8 positions agree with TRBD2. The CDR3 covers 14 residues. Per germline, CDR1 SGHVS and CDR2 FNYEAQ. Trimming cost V 5 bases and J 1 base; bases outside gene matches: 4. The CDR3 spells CASSPLAASYEQYF. DNA for the CDR3: TGTGCCAGCAGCCCACTAGCGGCGTCCTACGAGCAGTACTTC.

This rearrangement joins TRBV19 to TRBJ1-2, with 9 bases that match TRBD1. Germline V CDR1 and CDR2: LNHDA, SQIVND (reference sequence). With V trimmed by 7 bases and J by 5 bases, 2 bases remained unmatched. The CDR3 totals 12 residues. In nucleotides, the CDR3 is TGTGCCAGTACGGGACAGGGATATGGCTACACCTTC. This translates into CASTGQGYGYTF. Drawing the rest from reference TRBV19 and TRBJ1-2, the complete variable domain is DGGITQSPKYLFRKEGQNVTLSCEQNLNHDAMYWYRQDPGQGLRLIYYSQIVNDFQKGDIAEGYSVSREKKESFPLTVTSAQKNPTAFYLCASTGQGYGYTFGSGTRLTVV.

The rearrangement joins TRBV6-5 to TRBJ1-3; D is unresolved. Deletions cut 5 bases from V and 0 bases from J, with 11 bases between. The length of the CDR3 is 15 residues. Germline CDR1 MNHEY, CDR2 SVGAGI. The CDR3 loop is CASSTIADSGNTIYF. The CDR3, as DNA: TGTGCCAGCAGTACTATAGCGGACTCTGGAAACACCATATATTTT.

The chain combines TRBV14 with TRBJ2-5; 9 positions agree with TRBD2. There are 13 residues in the CDR3. With V trimmed by 6 bases and J by 4 bases, 3 bases remained unmatched. Germline V gene data show CDR1 as SGHDN and CDR2 as FVKESK. The CDR3 region is CASSLLAGETQYF. As DNA, the CDR3 is TGTGCCAGCAGTCTACTAGCGGGAGAGACCCAGTACTTC.

The V and J genes are TRBV5-8 and TRBJ1-3; TRBD1 is a possible D gene (5 bases). This CDR3 is 19 amino acids long. V was trimmed by 6 bases and J by 0 bases, leaving 25 bases between them. Germline CDR1 reads SGHTS; CDR2 reads YDEGEE. CDR3 sequence reads: CASNVRWGGAALSGNTIYF. The CDR3 DNA sequence: TGTGCCAGCAACGTGAGATGGGGTGGGGCCGCCCTCTCTGGAAACACCATATATTTT.

Concerning this clone: The identical CDR3 is also encoded by other nucleotide sequences in the sample. The chain joins TRBV29-1 to TRBJ1-4; 7 bases are shared with TRBD1. From germline, CDR1 is SQVTM and CDR2 ANQGSEA. The CDR3 is 13 residues long. Trimming took 0 bases from V and 5 from J; bases not matched to a gene: 0. The CDR3 reads CSVEETGNEKLFF. CDR3 bases: TGCAGCGTTGAAGAGACAGGGAATGAAAAACTGTTTTTT.

V usage is TRBV3-1 (or the pseudogene TRBV3-2) and J usage is TRBJ2-3; TRBD2 might be the D (6 bases). Trimming removed 1 base at V and 2 bases at J, with 10 bases between. This CDR3 spans 15 amino acids. Germline V gene lookup returns CDR1 LGHDT and CDR2 YNNKEL (reference sequence). The CDR3 bases are TGTGCCAGCAGCCAAGCGGGACTCCCCACAGATACGCAGTATTTT. Residues: CASSQAGLPTDTQYF.

The rearrangement uses TRBV5-1 and TRBJ1-1, with D perhaps matching TRBD1 (6 bases). CDR1 is SGHRS and CDR2 is YFSETQ in the germline V gene. Trimming removed 2 bases from V and 2 bases from J, with 13 bases in between. The CDR3 totals 15 residues. The CDR3 sequence: CASSLQGTLNTEAFF. For the CDR3, the DNA is TGCGCCAGCAGCTTACAGGGTACCCTTAACACTGAAGCTTTCTTT.

The rearrangement links TRBV6-6 to TRBJ1-1, with a tentative D call TRBD1 (5 bases). This CDR3 has 15 residues. The germline gives CDR1 MNHNY, CDR2 SVGAGI (reference sequence). The ends were cut back, 2 bases at V and 4 bases at J, with 14 bases in the middle. The CDR3 DNA sequence: TGTGCCAGCAGTTACCTCGGGGGGGGTATCACTGAAGCTTTCTTT. It specifies CASSYLGGGITEAFF.

V gene TRBV5-1 combines with J gene TRBJ2-5; TRBD1 aligns across 8 bases. Germline CDR1 reads SGHRS; CDR2 reads YFSETQ. The CDR3 consists of 19 residues. Trimming cost V 4 bases and J 2 bases; bases outside gene matches: 19. For the CDR3, the DNA is TGCGCCAGCAGCCCCATCCCGACAGGGGACCTACCACCTCAAGAGACCCAGTACTTC. Its translation: CASSPIPTGDLPPQETQYF.